A selection of T cell receptor beta chains follows, all from one sample in a study of vaccination and CD4 T cells after COVID-19. Which antigens these TCRs recognize remains unknown. TCRdb processed the PCR reads anew with MiXCR; each CDR3 protein has one entry. Of roughly 3,400 distinct CDR3 sequences listed, 20% were seen once; the top ten hold 15% to 20%. The sample was CD4+ T cells from blood, cultured in vitro. Receptors originate from a human donor who had recovered from COVID-19. The conserved cysteine and the conserved F or W are not part of the CDR3 here. Fields, in order: CDR3 length, J gene, V gene, CDR3 protein.

14 | - | TRBV6-2/TRBV6-3 | ASSEPLGAPSYEQY
13 | TRBJ2-3 | TRBV20-1 | SALGTSGVTDTQY
13 | TRBJ1-1 | TRBV21-1 | ASIAKDPKETEAF
13 | TRBJ2-5 | TRBV20-1 | SARDWGLAKKTQY
13 | TRBJ1-1 | TRBV3-1 | ASSPRDSLGTEAF
16 | TRBJ1-1 | TRBV7-2 | ASSLARKSTMEAREAF
13 | TRBJ2-2 | TRBV29-1 | SVSLGGLNTGELF
15 | TRBJ1-2 | TRBV6-1 | ASTPGTGGRWNYGYT
11 | TRBJ1-2 | TRBV12-3/TRBV12-4 | ASRPTGGRSYT
13 | TRBJ2-6 | TRBV7-3 | ASSPDLSGANVLT
12 | TRBJ1-6 | TRBV5-1 | ASSPWTGGSPLH
12 | TRBJ1-5 | TRBV20-1 | SANKGDGNQPQH
12 | TRBJ1-2 | TRBV30 | AWSGGTNRDGYT
15 | TRBJ1-5 | TRBV2 | ASSERRGRGIRESQH